This record concerns one T cell receptor beta chain sequence. Per the study methods: By means of reference gene primer amplification, nucleated cell counts were estimated. Data came from immunoSEQ multiplex PCR; TCRdb stores just in-frame clones and leaves some out. V and J calls and clone size come straight from that table; D and trimming were deduced from the DNA. The table includes roughly 280,000 clones, 70% to 90% detected once. These data belong to a study of blood T cell repertoires in COVID-19. Study context: Italy, Spain and the United States were the sources of the convalescent and acute COVID-19 samples.

There are 15 residues in the CDR3. V was clipped by 1 base and J by 2 bases, with 10 bases between them. Germline CDR1 reads SGHTA; CDR2 reads FQGNSA. The sequenced sample was peripheral blood. V is TRBV7-2 and J is TRBJ2-3; the D is unclear. The source of this sequence is a woman in her seventies with acute or convalescent COVID-19. The CDR3: CASSLVVKVTDTQYF. The CDR3, as DNA: TGTGCCAGCAGCTTAGTAGTGAAAGTCACAGATACGCAGTATTTT.